A selection of T cell receptor beta chains follows, all from one sample in a study of tumor and adjacent non-tumor tissue in lung cancer. TCRdb re-called the multiplex PCR reads through MiXCR, storing one row per CDR3 protein. Of 60,000 or so distinct CDR3 sequences in the sample, roughly 57% were seen once. The source material was distant non-tumor lung tissue. Every receptor here comes from a man in his 70s with non-small cell lung cancer. Each CDR3 is given with its conserved first and last residue. Each record gives: CDR3 protein, CDR3 DNA, J gene, D gene, V gene, clone size. D genes are given only for firm matches. Clone size is shown for a subset of rows, as once, few, many or a class of expanded clone.

CDR3: CSSIPGAGFSYEQYF; DNA: TGTTCCAGCATCCCGGGGGCAGGGTTCTCCTACGAGCAGTACTTC; J: TRBJ2-7; D: NA; V: TRBV5-4; size: NA
CDR3: CANSLNGGNSKNIQYF; DNA: TGTGCCAACAGCTTGAACGGGGGTAATTCTAAAAACATTCAGTACTTC; J: TRBJ2-4; D: NA; V: TRBV11-3; size: NA
CDR3: CASSITGGAEQPQHF; DNA: TGTGCCAGCAGCATAACAGGGGGCGCAGAGCAGCCCCAGCATTTT; J: TRBJ1-5; D: TRBD1; V: TRBV11-2; size: many
CDR3: CARRLGGYTQYF; DNA: TGTGCCAGAAGACTTGGTGGTTATACGCAGTATTTT; J: TRBJ2-3; D: NA; V: TRBV6-5; size: once
CDR3: CASNQDRGQGIFRGYTF; DNA: TGTGCCAGCAACCAAGATCGCGGACAGGGTATTTTTAGGGGCTACACCTTC; J: TRBJ1-2; D: TRBD1; V: TRBV14; size: NA
CDR3: CSVRKTYNQPQHF; DNA: TGCAGCGTCCGGAAGACATACAATCAGCCCCAACATTTT; J: TRBJ1-5; D: NA; V: TRBV29-1; size: NA
CDR3: CAISEFSRDETQYF; DNA: TGTGCCATCAGTGAGTTCAGCAGGGACGAGACCCAGTACTTC; J: TRBJ2-5; D: NA; V: TRBV10-3; size: NA
CDR3: CVSSLPRASREKLFF; DNA: TGTGTCAGCAGTTTACCCCGGGCTTCTCGGGAAAAACTGTTTTTT; J: TRBJ1-4; D: NA; V: TRBV28; size: NA
CDR3: CASRSSRTGMYAGELFF; DNA: TGTGCGAGCAGATCTTCCAGGACAGGGATGTACGCCGGGGAGCTGTTTTTT; J: TRBJ2-2; D: TRBD1; V: TRBV6-5; size: NA
CDR3: CANRTTSGPGYEQYF; DNA: TGCGCCAACAGAACAACTAGCGGGCCAGGATACGAGCAGTACTTC; J: TRBJ2-7; D: TRBD2; V: TRBV5-1; size: NA
CDR3: CASSNPPDRLLSNQPQHF; DNA: TGTGCCAGCAGTAACCCCCCGGACAGACTACTTAGCAATCAGCCCCAGCATTTT; J: TRBJ1-5; D: NA; V: TRBV6-6; size: many
CDR3: CASSLVRESYEQYF; DNA: TGTGCCAGCAGCTTAGTACGGGAATCCTACGAGCAGTACTTC; J: TRBJ2-7; D: NA; V: TRBV7-9; size: once
CDR3: CASSPPQGREPQHF; DNA: TGTGCCAGCAGTCCCCCACAGGGGAGGGAGCCCCAGCATTTT; J: TRBJ1-5; D: TRBD1; V: TRBV28; size: once
CDR3: CASRHTRAKRTDTQYF; DNA: TGTGCCAGCAGGCACACTCGCGCCAAACGAACGGATACGCAGTATTTT; J: TRBJ2-3; D: NA; V: TRBV6-5; size: NA
CDR3: CASCLDRLASAGELLF; DNA: TGTGCCAGCTGCTTAGATCGATTAGCCTCGGCCGGGGAGCTGCTTTTT; J: TRBJ2-2; D: NA; V: TRBV11-2; size: NA
CDR3: CCTRDMGTMNTEAFF; DNA: TGCTGTACTAGAGATATGGGGACAATGAATACTGAAGCTTTCTTT; J: TRBJ1-1; D: NA; V: TRBV20-1; size: once
CDR3: CSARETGGAGNSPLHF; DNA: TGCAGTGCTAGAGAGACAGGGGGGGCTGGAAATTCACCCCTCCACTTT; J: TRBJ1-6; D: TRBD1; V: TRBV20-1; size: few
CDR3: CASSLGNGYEAFF; DNA: TGTGCCAGCAGCTTAGGGAATGGCTATGAAGCTTTCTTT; J: TRBJ1-1; D: NA; V: TRBV7-9; size: few
CDR3: CASSSQTSAVSEQFF; DNA: TGCGCCAGCAGCTCCCAGACTAGCGCCGTCAGTGAGCAGTTCTTC; J: TRBJ2-1; D: TRBD2; V: TRBV5-1; size: NA
CDR3: CASSSAIATSYEQYF; DNA: TGTGCCAGCAGCTCCGCAATAGCGACTTCCTACGAGCAGTACTTC; J: TRBJ2-7; D: NA; V: TRBV7-9; size: NA
CDR3: CSVSGRSSTEASF; DNA: TGCAGCGTCTCGGGACGCTCCAGCACTGAAGCTTCCTTT; J: TRBJ1-1; D: NA; V: TRBV29-1; size: NA
CDR3: CASSVDITSIDTQYF; DNA: TGCGCCAGCAGCGTGGACATAACTAGCATAGATACGCAGTATTTT; J: TRBJ2-3; D: NA; V: TRBV5-1; size: once
CDR3: CASSRPGQGNIQYF; DNA: TGTGCCAGCAGTCGTCCGGGACAGGGCAACATTCAGTACTTC; J: TRBJ2-4; D: TRBD1; V: TRBV6-6; size: many
CDR3: CSASDAGGISYEQYF; DNA: TGCAGTGCTAGTGATGCAGGGGGAATCTCCTACGAGCAGTACTTC; J: TRBJ2-7; D: TRBD1; V: TRBV20-1; size: medium-sized
CDR3: CASSGSQGSDTEELFF; DNA: TGTGCCAGCAGTGGTTCACAGGGTTCGGACACCGAGGAGTTGTTTTTT; J: TRBJ2-2; D: NA; V: TRBV6-1; size: NA
CDR3: CATREGLSNQLQHF; DNA: TGTGCCACCCGTGAGGGATTAAGCAATCAGCTCCAGCACTTT; J: TRBJ1-5; D: NA; V: TRBV6-5; size: once
CDR3: CASNRKVTGTTEAFF; DNA: TGTGCCAGCAACCGAAAAGTGACAGGGACCACAGAAGCTTTCTTT; J: TRBJ1-1; D: TRBD1; V: TRBV11-2; size: NA
CDR3: CASSQAGGAREAFF; DNA: TGTGCCAGCAGTCAGGCTGGAGGGGCACGTGAAGCTTTCTTT; J: TRBJ1-1; D: NA; V: TRBV6-5; size: NA
CDR3: CASSQNSGSSYEQHF; DNA: TGTGCCAGCAGCCAAAATAGCGGGAGCTCCTACGAGCAGCACTTC; J: TRBJ2-7; D: TRBD2; V: TRBV4-2; size: NA
CDR3: CASSRTGVETQYF; DNA: TGTGCCAGCAGTCGGACAGGGGTAGAGACCCAGTACTTC; J: TRBJ2-5; D: TRBD1; V: TRBV12-3/TRBV12-4; size: many
CDR3: CASSSATQPGELFF; DNA: TGTGCCAGCAGCTCAGCCACCCAGCCCGGGGAGCTCTTTTTT; J: TRBJ2-2; D: NA; V: TRBV5-4; size: NA
CDR3: CASGLGETYNEQFF; DNA: TGCGCCAGCGGCTTAGGGGAAACCTACAATGAGCAGTTCTTC; J: TRBJ2-1; D: NA; V: TRBV5-1; size: NA